Listed below are T cell receptor beta chains from one sample, sequenced in a study of T cells in Graves' hyperthyroidism and ophthalmopathy. Via MiXCR, TCRdb re-called the multiplex PCR reads, giving one row per CDR3 protein. The sample has some 580,000 distinct CDR3 sequences; more than 15% are singletons. Sequenced input: blood. The origin of the receptors is a woman aged 40 to 50 with Graves' ophthalmopathy. Both conserved end residues are part of each CDR3. D genes are given only for firm matches. Size is stated for part of the rows, as once, few or many counts, or as a class when the clone is expanded.

d_gene	v_gene	abundance	j_gene	CDR3aa	CDR3nt
TRBD1	TRBV7-6	NA	TRBJ1-2	CASSQSGQGEGYTF	TGTGCCAGCAGCCAATCAGGACAGGGAGAGGGCTACACCTTC
TRBD1	TRBV6-2/TRBV6-3	many	TRBJ2-7	CASSSRRTGALVSYEQYF	TGTGCCAGCAGTTCCCGCCGGACAGGGGCGTTAGTATCCTACGAGCAGTACTTC
NA	TRBV7-8	NA	TRBJ1-3	CASSPRDSGDTIYF	TGTGCCAGCAGCCCCAGAGACTCTGGAGACACCATATATTTT
TRBD2	TRBV3-1	many	TRBJ2-3	CASSPPGTSPTDTQYF	TGTGCCAGCAGCCCACCCGGGACTAGCCCAACAGATACGCAGTATTTT
TRBD2	TRBV6-1	NA	TRBJ2-3	CASRGLANHGSGTDTQYF	TGTGCCAGCCGGGGACTAGCGAACCACGGTTCGGGAACAGATACGCAGTATTTT
TRBD2	TRBV10-3	few	TRBJ2-7	CAISESPAGGPYEQYF	TGTGCCATCAGTGAGTCGCCAGCGGGAGGGCCCTACGAGCAGTACTTC
TRBD2	TRBV11-2	many	TRBJ2-3	CASRPESGVMGTQYF	TGTGCCAGCAGACCCGAAAGCGGGGTTATGGGGACGCAGTATTTT
NA	TRBV28	NA	TRBJ2-1	CASSPQLAYNEQFF	TGTGCCAGCAGCCCCCAGCTGGCCTACAATGAGCAGTTCTTC
NA	TRBV2	many	TRBJ2-7	CASSERGLGEQYF	TGTGCCAGCAGTGAACGGGGACTCGGGGAGCAGTACTTC
TRBD1	TRBV24-1	NA	TRBJ2-3	CATSDPITTGTDADTQYF	TGTGCCACCAGTGATCCTATAACGACAGGGACGGATGCAGATACGCAGTATTTT
NA	TRBV27	NA	TRBJ2-1	CASSPGEGNEQFF	TGTGCCAGCAGTCCGGGAGAAGGCAATGAGCAGTTCTTC
TRBD2	TRBV6-1	NA	TRBJ2-1	CASSEDSGRAREQFF	TGTGCCAGCAGTGAAGATAGCGGGAGGGCCCGTGAGCAGTTCTTC
NA	TRBV24-1	few	TRBJ1-1	CATSTVGDGERGLNTEAFF	TGTGCCACCAGTACCGTGGGAGACGGGGAAAGAGGATTGAACACTGAAGCTTTCTTT
TRBD2	TRBV6-1	NA	TRBJ2-3	CASTSGRTDTQYF	TGTGCCAGCACTAGCGGGAGAACAGATACGCAGTATTTT
NA	TRBV9	few	TRBJ2-7	CASTPSGGATINEQYF	TGTGCCAGCACCCCATCAGGAGGAGCGACGATCAACGAGCAGTACTTC
TRBD2	TRBV5-1	NA	TRBJ2-3	CASSRLAGEGTDTQYF	TGCGCCAGCAGTCGACTAGCGGGAGAGGGTACAGATACGCAGTATTTT
TRBD2	TRBV27	NA	TRBJ2-4	CASSPPAGGHIQYF	TGTGCCAGCAGTCCTCCTGCGGGAGGGCACATTCAGTACTTC
TRBD2	TRBV5-4	few	TRBJ2-1	CASSLVVAGVNEQFF	TGTGCCAGCAGCTTGGTGGTAGCGGGAGTTAATGAGCAGTTCTTC
NA	TRBV5-5	NA	TRBJ1-1	CASSFGQFSTEASF	TGTGCCAGCAGCTTCGGACAGTTTTCCACTGAAGCTTCCTTT
TRBD2	TRBV2	many	TRBJ2-5	CASRTTSGGAETQYF	TGTGCCAGCAGAACGACTAGCGGGGGGGCTGAGACCCAGTACTTC
TRBD1	TRBV2	many	TRBJ1-6	CASRQGPLYNSPLHF	TGTGCCAGCAGACAGGGGCCTCTCTATAATTCACCCCTCCACTTT
NA	TRBV7-6	many	TRBJ2-3	CASAAGTDTQYF	TGTGCCAGCGCCGCTGGGACAGATACGCAGTATTTT
TRBD2	TRBV4-1	many	TRBJ2-7	CASSQRTSGLSYEQYF	TGCGCCAGCAGCCAGAGGACTAGCGGGCTCTCCTACGAGCAGTACTTC
NA	TRBV5-4	few	TRBJ1-2	CASSSWTVKGYTF	TGTGCCAGCAGCAGCTGGACGGTGAAAGGCTACACCTTC
NA	TRBV2	NA	TRBJ1-4	CASSEERHKLFF	TGTGCCAGCAGTGAAGAGAGGCATAAACTGTTTTTT
TRBD1	TRBV7-2	many	TRBJ1-6	CASSSGGRGPSPLHF	TGTGCCAGCAGCTCCGGGGGCAGGGGGCCTTCACCCCTCCACTTT
NA	TRBV7-8	many	TRBJ2-7	CASSLTAGMIYEQYF	TGTGCCAGCAGCTTAACAGCAGGGATGATCTACGAGCAGTACTTC
NA	TRBV3-1	NA	TRBJ2-6	CASSPTTSGANVLTF	TGTGCCAGCAGCCCAACCACCTCTGGGGCCAACGTCCTGACTTTC
NA	TRBV5-1	NA	TRBJ2-1	CASSFYWGRALEQFF	TGCGCCAGCAGCTTTTATTGGGGCCGGGCTTTGGAGCAGTTCTTC
TRBD1	TRBV12-3/TRBV12-4	NA	TRBJ2-2	CASSSQGAVTGELFF	TGTGCCAGCAGCTCACAGGGGGCCGTCACCGGGGAGCTGTTTTTT
TRBD2	TRBV7-9	few	TRBJ2-5	CASSLQRVAGGYQETQYF	TGTGCCAGCAGCTTACAACGAGTAGCGGGGGGATACCAAGAGACCCAGTACTTC
NA	TRBV19	NA	TRBJ1-1	CASVRENTEAFF	TGTGCCAGTGTCCGGGAGAACACTGAAGCTTTCTTT
NA	TRBV11-3	many	TRBJ1-1	CASSFRGLNTEAFF	TGTGCCAGCAGTTTTCGGGGATTGAACACTGAAGCTTTCTTT
NA	TRBV2	NA	TRBJ2-6	CAIRHNSGANVLTF	TGTGCCATCAGGCACAACTCTGGGGCCAACGTCCTGACTTTC
TRBD1	TRBV10-3	few	TRBJ1-2	CATLTWTGGSNGYTF	TGTGCCACACTCACTTGGACAGGGGGTTCAAATGGCTACACCTTC
NA	TRBV2	many	TRBJ2-2	CASKRGGTAEITGELFF	TGTGCCAGCAAGCGGGGAGGGACAGCGGAAATCACCGGGGAGCTGTTTTTT
TRBD2	TRBV28	many	TRBJ2-1	CASSSPTLTGGGHNEQFF	TGTGCCAGCAGTTCCCCAACCCTGACAGGCGGGGGGCACAATGAGCAGTTCTTC
TRBD1	TRBV20-1	once	TRBJ2-5	CSAESWDRQQETQYF	TGCAGTGCTGAGAGTTGGGACAGACAACAAGAGACCCAGTACTTC
NA	TRBV7-9	NA	TRBJ2-7	CASSRRSVSEQYF	TGTGCCAGCAGCCGCCGCTCTGTCTCCGAGCAGTACTTC
TRBD2	TRBV12-3/TRBV12-4	NA	TRBJ2-2	CASSSGLAGGRTSGELFF	TGTGCCAGCAGCTCGGGACTAGCGGGAGGAAGGACCTCCGGGGAGCTGTTTTTT
NA	TRBV25-1	NA	TRBJ1-2	CASSDLADGYTF	TGTGCCAGCAGTGATCTCGCAGATGGCTACACCTTC
NA	TRBV7-9	many	TRBJ1-2	CASSGTAGNYGYTF	TGTGCCAGCAGCGGGACGGCCGGCAACTATGGCTACACCTTC
TRBD1	TRBV28	many	TRBJ2-5	CASRPGQGAGPPQETQYF	TGTGCCAGCAGACCGGGACAGGGGGCGGGTCCCCCACAAGAGACCCAGTACTTC
TRBD1	TRBV20-1	NA	TRBJ1-6	CSASADRVNSPLHF	TGCAGTGCTAGCGCGGACAGGGTTAATTCACCCCTCCACTTT
NA	TRBV5-1	many	TRBJ1-1	CASSLGGMVTEAFF	TGCGCCAGCAGCTTGGGAGGGATGGTGACTGAAGCTTTCTTT
TRBD2	TRBV2	many	TRBJ2-7	CASRPGGGLRHEQYF	TGTGCCAGCAGACCCGGGGGGGGACTACGACACGAGCAGTACTTC
TRBD1	TRBV30	many	TRBJ1-2	CAWRGQPVGGYTF	TGTGCCTGGAGGGGACAGCCGGTGGGTGGCTACACCTTC
TRBD2	TRBV11-2	NA	TRBJ2-1	CASSIPGLAASHEQFF	TGTGCCAGCAGCATACCGGGACTAGCGGCCTCGCATGAGCAGTTCTTC
NA	TRBV12-3/TRBV12-4	many	TRBJ1-2	CASSPRRRGYTF	TGTGCCAGCAGTCCCCGGAGGAGAGGCTACACCTTC
NA	TRBV28	many	TRBJ1-2	CASNQQGVDYGYTF	TGTGCCAGCAACCAACAGGGTGTGGACTATGGCTACACCTTC
TRBD2	TRBV3-1	NA	TRBJ2-5	CASSQDLAGGPETQYF	TGTGCCAGCAGCCAAGATCTAGCGGGGGGGCCCGAGACCCAGTACTTC
TRBD1	TRBV5-1	many	TRBJ1-1	CASKQGALNTEAFF	TGCGCCAGCAAACAGGGGGCCCTGAACACTGAAGCTTTCTTT
NA	TRBV6-2/TRBV6-3	NA	TRBJ2-7	CASNYRDVSYEQYF	TGTGCCAGCAACTACCGGGACGTAAGCTACGAGCAGTACTTC
NA	TRBV6-1	NA	TRBJ2-1	CATRGAIVVGQFF	TGTGCCACCAGGGGGGCAATTGTTGTGGGGCAGTTCTTC
NA	TRBV6-5	NA	TRBJ1-1	CASSLREQDTEAFF	TGTGCCAGCAGTTTGAGAGAGCAGGACACTGAAGCTTTCTTT
NA	TRBV5-1	few	TRBJ2-2	CASSLDGTAGELFF	TGCGCCAGCAGCTTGGACGGGACGGCGGGGGAGCTGTTTTTT
TRBD2	TRBV4-1	NA	TRBJ2-7	CASSQEPSPLAGYEQYF	TGCGCCAGCAGCCAAGAACCCTCCCCACTAGCGGGCTACGAGCAGTACTTC
TRBD1	TRBV5-1	many	TRBJ2-1	CASSGQVVTVYNEQFF	TGCGCCAGCAGCGGACAGGTCGTTACTGTATACAATGAGCAGTTCTTC
TRBD1	TRBV28	many	TRBJ1-2	CASSSAGTAYGYTF	TGTGCCAGCAGTTCCGCCGGGACAGCCTATGGCTACACCTTC